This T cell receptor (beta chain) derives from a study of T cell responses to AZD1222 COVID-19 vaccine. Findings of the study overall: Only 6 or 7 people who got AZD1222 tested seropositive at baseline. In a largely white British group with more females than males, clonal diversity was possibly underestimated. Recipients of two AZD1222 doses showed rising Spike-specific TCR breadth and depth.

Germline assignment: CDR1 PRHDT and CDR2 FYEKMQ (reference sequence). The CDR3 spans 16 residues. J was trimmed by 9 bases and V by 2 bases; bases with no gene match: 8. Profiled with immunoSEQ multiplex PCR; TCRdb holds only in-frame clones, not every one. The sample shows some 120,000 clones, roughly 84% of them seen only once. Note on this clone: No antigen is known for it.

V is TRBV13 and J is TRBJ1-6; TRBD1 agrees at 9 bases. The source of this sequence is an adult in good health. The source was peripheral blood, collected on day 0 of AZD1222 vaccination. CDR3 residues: CASSLTGTGSGSPLHF. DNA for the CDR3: TGTGCCAGCAGCTTAACCGGGACAGGGTCGGGTTCACCCCTCCACTTT.